This is a list of T cell receptor beta chains from one sample in a study of patients and donors after allogeneic stem cell transplantation. MiXCR, run by TCRdb on the RT-PCR reads, gives a single entry per CDR3 protein. The sample has about a million distinct CDR3 sequences, approximately 19% seen once; the top ten hold 6%. The sample comprised blood, either unsorted or a sorted T cell fraction (not recorded which). The receptor set was obtained from a human donor who was either an allogeneic HSCT recipient or a stem cell or donor lymphocyte infusion donor (not recorded which). It is not recorded whose cells these are; they may come from a transplant donor. CDR3s include the opening cysteine and the closing phenylalanine or tryptophan. D genes are given only for firm matches. Size is stated for part of the rows, as once, few or many counts, or as a class when the clone is expanded.

TRBJ2-5,-,few,TRBV10-3,TGTGCCATCAGTGATCGGGGCGTGGGGGCGAAAGAGACCCAGTACTTC,CAISDRGVGAKETQYF
TRBJ2-7,-,-,TRBV20-1,TGCAGTGCTAGAGAATCGGATCTTTACTCCTACGAGCAGTACTTC,CSARESDLYSYEQYF
TRBJ2-7,TRBD1,-,TRBV12-3/TRBV12-4,TGTGCCAGCAGCCGCCCCGACAGGGTGGCCTACGAGCAGTACTTC,CASSRPDRVAYEQYF
TRBJ1-4,-,-,TRBV7-9,TGTGCCAGCAGCTTAACAGGAGTGTGGGAGTGGGATGAAAAACTGTTTTTT,CASSLTGVWEWDEKLFF
TRBJ2-5,-,-,TRBV2,TGTGCCAGCAGTGAAGCGCTTCCGACCAGCGCTCCTGAGACCCAGTACTTC,CASSEALPTSAPETQYF
TRBJ2-1,TRBD1,-,TRBV5-6,TGTGCCAGCAGCCACGAAAAACAGGGGAGCTCCTACAATGAGCAGTTCTTC,CASSHEKQGSSYNEQFF
TRBJ2-3,-,few,TRBV7-2,TGTGCCAGCAGCTTAGAGACAGCCGGGGGTACGCAGTATTTT,CASSLETAGGTQYF
TRBJ2-5,-,few,TRBV20-1,TGCAGTGCTAGAGATAAACGACGTGGAGAGACCCAGTACTTC,CSARDKRRGETQYF
TRBJ2-1,-,few,TRBV2,TGTGCCAGCAGTGAAGACAGTTATAGCTACAATGAGCAGTTCTTC,CASSEDSYSYNEQFF
TRBJ2-7,-,-,TRBV27,TGTGCCAGCAGGTCGAGGACGGGATGGCAGTACTTC,CASRSRTGWQYF
TRBJ1-5,-,-,TRBV20-1,TGCAGTGCTAGAGTGGGTTCCGGCCAGCCCCAGCATTTT,CSARVGSGQPQHF
TRBJ1-1,-,-,TRBV9,TGTGCCAGCAGCTCTAATAAGGACAAAATCTGGAACACTGAAGCTTTCTTT,CASSSNKDKIWNTEAFF
TRBJ2-1,TRBD2,few,TRBV12-3/TRBV12-4,TGTGCCAGCACCGTAAAGACTAGCGGGAGGGCGGAGAATGAGCAGTTCTTC,CASTVKTSGRAENEQFF
TRBJ1-1,TRBD1,few,TRBV29-1,TGCAGCGTGATGACAGGGCGCAAGGTTACTGAAGCTTTCTTT,CSVMTGRKVTEAFF
TRBJ1-2,-,-,TRBV6-1,TGTGCCAGCCGCCCCCGGGGGCAAATTGGCTACACCTTC,CASRPRGQIGYTF
TRBJ2-7,TRBD1,-,TRBV28,TGTGCCAGCAGTGCTATCGACAGGGCCGAGCAGTACTTC,CASSAIDRAEQYF
TRBJ1-2,-,few,TRBV6-1,TGTGCCAGCAGTAACACCCTGGCAGGAGGTAGCTATGGCTACACCTTC,CASSNTLAGGSYGYTF
TRBJ2-1,-,-,TRBV7-2,TGTGCCAGCAGTATCAGGGTCCCCAATGAGCAGTTCTTC,CASSIRVPNEQFF
TRBJ2-3,-,many,TRBV12-3/TRBV12-4,TGTGCCAGCAGTTTAGCGGGGGGCACAGATACGCAGTATTTT,CASSLAGGTDTQYF
TRBJ2-3,-,-,TRBV5-4,TGTGCCAGCAGCTTGGATGCGGGAAGTAGCACAGATACGCAGTATTTT,CASSLDAGSSTDTQYF
TRBJ2-1,-,few,TRBV12-3/TRBV12-4,TGTGCCAGCACCCCTCAGCGACTAGGGGCCTACAATGAGCAGTTCTTC,CASTPQRLGAYNEQFF
TRBJ1-1,-,few,TRBV30,TGTGCCTGGAGTCAAGACCGGAACACTGAAGCTTTCTTT,CAWSQDRNTEAFF
TRBJ2-7,TRBD2,few,TRBV6-5,TGTGCCAGCAGTTACTCCGGACTAGCAAACGAGCAGTACTTC,CASSYSGLANEQYF
TRBJ2-5,-,few,TRBV5-1,TGCGCCAGCAGCTTGAGGCGGAGCCAAGAGACCCAGTACTTC,CASSLRRSQETQYF
TRBJ1-4,TRBD1,-,TRBV10-3,TGTGCCATCAGTTTACAGGGGCGGACTAATGAAAAACTGTTTTTT,CAISLQGRTNEKLFF
TRBJ2-5,TRBD1,few,TRBV11-2,TGTGCCAGCAGCCGGGGACAGCGAGAAGAGACCCAGTACTTC,CASSRGQREETQYF
TRBJ2-7,TRBD1,-,TRBV5-1,TGCGCCAGCAGCTTGGGGGACAGACAGAGCTCCTACGAGCAGTACTTC,CASSLGDRQSSYEQYF
TRBJ1-1,-,-,TRBV6-5,TGTGCCAGCAGTTATCGCGAGAGGGTTGAAGCTTTCTTT,CASSYRERVEAFF